This T cell receptor beta chain was retrieved from a study of a mutant IDH1 vaccine in newly diagnosed glioma. Background on the study: Vaccine administration was initiated 4-6 weeks following radiotherapy alone, or with temozolomide cycles. Treated individuals were approximately 62% male and roughly 40% female, averaging roughly 39 years of age.

Described time point: week 11, during vaccination. Every vaccine dose comprised 300 ug of mutant IDH1 20-mer peptide plus topical imiquimod. General observations from the study: Vaccine-induced immune responses were detected in over 90% of patients.

On this clone itself: Its antigen remains unidentified.

Sequenced by immunoSEQ multiplex PCR; TCRdb stores in-frame clones only, minus some. The table shows tens of thousands of clones, with roughly 80% occurring only once. This specimen was PBMCs, taken from a glioma patient whose treatment included an IDH1 peptide vaccine. This sequence originates from a man over 45 with glioma.

This CDR3 reads CASGYDSPSSYNEQFF. The CDR3 bases are TGCGCCAGCGGGTATGATTCGCCCAGCTCCTACAATGAGCAGTTCTTC. The chain carries TRBV5-1 and TRBJ2-1; D unclear. V lost 7 bases and J lost 0, with 17 bases in between. Germline V lookup: CDR1 SGHRS, CDR2 YFSETQ. The CDR3 has 16 residues.